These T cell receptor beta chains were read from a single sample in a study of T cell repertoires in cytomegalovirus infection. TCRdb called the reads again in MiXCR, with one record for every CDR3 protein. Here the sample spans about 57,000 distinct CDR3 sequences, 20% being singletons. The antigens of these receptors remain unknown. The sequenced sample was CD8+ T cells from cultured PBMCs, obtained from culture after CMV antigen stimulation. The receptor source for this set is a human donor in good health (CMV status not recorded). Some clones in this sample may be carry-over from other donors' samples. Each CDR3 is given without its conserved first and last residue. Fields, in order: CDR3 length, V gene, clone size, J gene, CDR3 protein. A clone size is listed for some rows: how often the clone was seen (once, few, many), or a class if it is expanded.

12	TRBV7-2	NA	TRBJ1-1	ASSLVGPRYEAF
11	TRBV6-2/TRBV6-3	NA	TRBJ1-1	ASSAGGGTEAF
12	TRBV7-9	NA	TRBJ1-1	ASSFPQENTEAF
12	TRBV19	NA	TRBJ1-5	ASSYRGYNQPQH
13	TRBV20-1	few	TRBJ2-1	SARDRVPIYNEQF
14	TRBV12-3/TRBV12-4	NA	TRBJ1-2	ASSLVFQGPDYGYT
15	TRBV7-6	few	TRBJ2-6	ASSPGTASSGANVLT
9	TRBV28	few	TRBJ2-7	ATVQGYEQY
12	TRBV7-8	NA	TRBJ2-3	ASSLLRGADTQY
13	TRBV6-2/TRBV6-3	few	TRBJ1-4	ASSDRTSTNEKLF
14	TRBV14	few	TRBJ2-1	ASSQDRSSSYNEQF
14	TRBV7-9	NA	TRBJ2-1	ASSLGERRMNNEQF
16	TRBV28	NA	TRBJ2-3	ASSLGGLAGTSTDTQY
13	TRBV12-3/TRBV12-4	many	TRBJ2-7	ASSPTSGGTLEQY
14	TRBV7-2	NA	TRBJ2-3	ASRLDSGASTDTQY
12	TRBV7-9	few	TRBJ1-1	ASSRGGRNTEAF
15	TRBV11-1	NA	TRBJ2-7	ASSARPGPPTAYEQY
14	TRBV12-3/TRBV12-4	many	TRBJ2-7	ASRGLAGAHSYEQY
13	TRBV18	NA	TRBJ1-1	ASSPLGAGNTEAF
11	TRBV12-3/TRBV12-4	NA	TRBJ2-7	ASSHGPSYEQY
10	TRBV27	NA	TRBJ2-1	ASSKKRDEQF
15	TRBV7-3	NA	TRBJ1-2	ASSPTARGDLVAGYT
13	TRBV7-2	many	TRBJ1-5	ASSLGGGRNQPQH
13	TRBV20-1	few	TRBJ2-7	SARDPGQGAHEQY
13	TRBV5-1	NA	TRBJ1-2	ASSLEAQGADGYT
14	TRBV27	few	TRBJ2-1	ASSLDLGFSYNEQF
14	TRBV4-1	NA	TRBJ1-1	ASSIRDRGPNTEAF
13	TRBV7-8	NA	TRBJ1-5	ASSLGGMSNQPQH
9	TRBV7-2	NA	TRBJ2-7	ASSSTYEQY
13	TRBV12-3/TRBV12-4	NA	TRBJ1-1	ASSTGSAGNTEAF
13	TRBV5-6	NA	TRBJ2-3	ASSLGTSGAYTQY
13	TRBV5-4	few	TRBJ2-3	ASSQEPSGADTQY
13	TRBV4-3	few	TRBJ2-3	ASSHTREAADTQY
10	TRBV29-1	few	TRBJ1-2	SVDDGSYGYT
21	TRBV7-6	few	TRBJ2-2	ASSLGTIAGASIPISNTGELF
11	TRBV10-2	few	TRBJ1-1	ATNTALNTEAF
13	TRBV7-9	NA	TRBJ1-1	ASSLAWAENTEAF
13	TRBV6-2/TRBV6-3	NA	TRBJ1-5	ASSYTTGGSQPQH
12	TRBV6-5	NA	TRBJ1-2	ASSLGTAWNGYT
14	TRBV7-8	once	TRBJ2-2	ASSSDRASNTGELF
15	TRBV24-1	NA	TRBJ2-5	ATSDPGLAGGQETQY
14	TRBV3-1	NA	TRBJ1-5	ASIKQCVSPHQPQH
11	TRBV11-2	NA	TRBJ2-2	ASISGNTGELF
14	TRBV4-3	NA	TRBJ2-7	ASSPSTGEATYEQY
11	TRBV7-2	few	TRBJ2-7	ASSTGQSYEQY
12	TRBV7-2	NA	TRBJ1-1	ASSSNTGNTEAF
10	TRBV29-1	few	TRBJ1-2	SVETDENGYT
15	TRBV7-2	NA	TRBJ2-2	ASSPSGPMGTTGELF
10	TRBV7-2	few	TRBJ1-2	ASSELNYGYT